Following are 18 T cell receptor beta chains from one sample sequenced in a study of CD8 T cells in Susac syndrome. RNA totalling 0.5 to 1 ug underwent reverse transcription with random hexamers. TCRdb reanalysed the immunoSEQ multiplex PCR reads using MiXCR and keeps one entry per CDR3 protein. The table records about 200,000 distinct CDR3 sequences, around 95% of them present only once. Sequencing was carried out using CD4+ T cells from PBMCs. The origin of the receptors is a human donor with multiple sclerosis.

V gene TRBV29-1 combines with J gene TRBJ2-7; 8 bases line up with TRBD1. Germline V gene sequence: CDR1 SQVTM, CDR2 ANQGSEA. This CDR3 is built from 14 residues. The J segment lost 5 bases and the V segment lost 5 bases, leaving 11 bases of the junction unmatched. The CDR3 DNA reads as TGCAGCGTTTGCGACGACAGGGGCAGCGACGAGCAGTACTTC. This codes for CSVCDDRGSDEQYF.

The chain recombines TRBV12-3 or TRBV12-4 with TRBJ2-5; TRBD1 matches at 7 bases. Unmatched junction bases numbered 5, after V lost 3 bases and J lost 13 bases. The CDR3 loop spans 11 amino acids. CDR3 protein: CASSLGDSLYF. For the CDR3, the DNA is TGTGCCAGCAGTTTGGGGGACAGTTTGTACTTC.

The V and J genes are TRBV9 and TRBJ1-4, with TRBD1 as a possible D gene (6 bases). Germline CDR1 reads SGDLS; CDR2 reads YYNGEE. V lost 0 bases to trimming and J lost 10 bases, with 13 bases between them. The CDR3 spans 14 residues. The chain's CDR3 is CASSVGGTHGKLFF. CDR3 DNA sequence: TGTGCCAGCAGCGTAGGAGGGACACATGGAAAACTGTTTTTT. The whole variable domain, filled in from reference TRBV9 and TRBJ1-4, reads DSGVTQTPKHLITATGQRVTLRCSPRSGDLSVYWYQQSLDQGLQFLIQYYNGEERAKGNILERFSAQQFPDLHSELNLSSLELGDSALYFCASSVGGTHGKLFFGSGTQLSVL.

The gene calls are TRBV21-1 and TRBJ2-3. TRBV21-1 constitutes a pseudogene. The length of the CDR3 is 12 residues. The CDR3 bases are TGTGCCAGCAGTAGTATTCCAGATACGCAGTATTTT. Translation: CASSSIPDTQYF.

The J gene is TRBJ2-7, the V gene TRBV20-1, with 9 bases fitting TRBD2. The CDR3 spans 13 residues. Germline trimming cut 2 bases from V and 3 bases from J; bases unmatched to any gene: 2. The germline gives CDR1 DFQATT, CDR2 SNEGSKA (reference sequence). CDR3 sequence (DNA): TGCAGTGCTAGACTAGCGGGGATCTACGAGCAGTACTTC. Encoded protein: CSARLAGIYEQYF.

This rearrangement joins TRBV7-9 to TRBJ2-7; D gene ambiguous. Germline loops: CDR1 SEHNR, CDR2 FQNEAQ (reference sequence). The V gene lost 1 base and the J gene lost 4 bases, with 11 bases spanning the gap. The CDR3 spans 14 residues. The CDR3 reads CASSLGPTIYEQYV. The CDR3 DNA reads as TGTGCCAGCAGCTTAGGGCCGACGATTTACGAGCAGTACGTC.

The chain uses TRBV9 and TRBJ1-1; D perhaps matches TRBD1 (6 bases). CDR1 and CDR2 from the germline V gene are SGDLS and YYNGEE. The CDR3 runs 15 residues. V lost 0 bases and J lost 2, with 11 bases in between. CDR3 in DNA: TGTGCCAGCAGCGTAGGAGGGACACAAAACACTGAAGCTTTCTTT. Its protein product is CASSVGGTQNTEAFF.

The chain uses TRBV9 and TRBJ2-3; TRBD1 agrees at 8 bases. This CDR3 spans 15 amino acids. Germline V lookup: CDR1 SGDLS, CDR2 YYNGEE. Trimming at V came to 0 bases and at J to 4 bases, leaving 4 bases not matched to a gene. CDR3: CASSVEDRDADTQYF. The DNA of the CDR3 is TGTGCCAGCAGCGTAGAGGACAGGGATGCAGATACGCAGTATTTT.

This clonotype was seen more than once but under ten times. The CDR3 protein is CASSPPGRDTQYF. The CDR3 DNA reads TGTGCCAGCAGTCCTCCTGGTCGTGATACGCAGTATTTT. The chain joins TRBV12-3 or TRBV12-4 to TRBJ2-3; D gene unclear. CDR3 length: 13 amino acids. V shed 5 bases and J shed 6 bases, with 12 bases lying between them.

CDR3 sequence reads: CASSPGVFRGGSTTQETQYF. The CDR3 DNA sequence: TGTGCCAGCAGCCCGGGGGTCTTTAGGGGCGGGTCAACCACCCAAGAGACCCAGTACTTC. The chain has TRBV7-3 and TRBJ2-5; a weak D match, TRBD2 (6 bases). This CDR3 spans 20 amino acids. Germline V CDR1 and CDR2: SGHTA, FQGTGA. Trimming took 5 bases from V and 1 from J, leaving 29 bases between them.

V gene TRBV2 combines with J gene TRBJ2-7; TRBD1 aligns across 8 bases. CDR1 and CDR2 from the germline V gene are SNHLY and FYNNEI. The CDR3 is made up of 14 amino acids. J gave up 2 bases and V 3 bases, and 3 bases lay outside the gene matches. The CDR3 coding sequence is TGTGCCAGCAGTGATAGGGGACAGGCCTACGAGCAGTACGTC. Protein sequence: CASSDRGQAYEQYV.

V and J are TRBV20-1 and TRBJ1-5; D is unclear. The V gene lost 6 bases and the J gene lost 1 base, with 7 bases spanning the gap. The CDR3 is 12 residues long. Germline values: CDR1 DFQATT, CDR2 SNEGSKA (reference sequence). The DNA of the CDR3 is TGCAGTGCCGGAAAGAGCAATCAGCCCCAGCATTTT. Translation: CSAGKSNQPQHF.

This chain uses TRBV4-1 with TRBJ1-2; D is unclear. CDR1 and CDR2 from the germline V gene are MGHRA and YSYEKL. Trimming took off 1 base at V and 3 bases at J, with 15 bases between the two ends. The CDR3 consists of 16 residues. This CDR3 reads CASSQVLAGRYYGYTF. The CDR3 DNA follows: TGCGCCAGCAGCCAAGTTTTGGCTGGGAGGTACTATGGCTACACCTTC.

This clonotype was recorded a few times. The V call is TRBV20-1, the J call TRBJ2-5; D uncertain. V lost 4 bases and J lost 2, with 8 bases in between. Germline V gene data show CDR1 as DFQATT and CDR2 as SNEGSKA (reference sequence). The CDR3 is made up of 12 amino acids. As DNA, the CDR3 is TGCAGTGCTACCGAAAATCAAGAGACCCAGTACTTC. It translates to CSATENQETQYF.

The chain has TRBV6-5 and TRBJ1-4, with D unresolved. The V gene's germline CDR1 is MNHEY and CDR2 SVGAGI. Trimming cost V 7 bases and J 8 bases, with 11 bases left between them. This CDR3 comprises 12 residues. CDR3 DNA sequence: TGTGCCAGCAAGGCCGTAGGAGAAAAACTGTTTTTT. It is translated as CASKAVGEKLFF.

The rearrangement uses TRBV29-1 and TRBJ1-1, with D maybe TRBD1 (5 bases). The CDR3 sequence is 13 residues long. Germline V gives CDR1 SQVTM, CDR2 ANQGSEA. V lost 4 bases to trimming and J lost 2 bases, with 11 bases between them. The CDR3 is CSVGWDRNTEAFF. CDR3 coding DNA: TGCAGCGTTGGGTGGGACCGCAACACTGAAGCTTTCTTT.

V is TRBV12-3 or TRBV12-4 and J is TRBJ2-5; 8 nucleotides agree with TRBD1. Losses at the gene ends were 6 bases for V and 5 bases for J; bases not matched to a gene: 8. The CDR3 is 14 amino acids. CDR3 nucleotides: TGTGCCAGCAGCTTGACAGGGGTAGGGGAGACCCAGTACTTC. Its translation: CASSLTGVGETQYF.

In its sample, this clonotype was seen once. The V gene is TRBV6-1, the J gene TRBJ1-2, with D perhaps TRBD1 (6 bases). The CDR3 runs 15 residues. V was trimmed by 7 bases and J by 0 bases, leaving 15 bases between them. CDR1 is MNHNS, CDR2 SASEGT, per germline. The CDR3, as DNA: TGTGCCAGCACTCAAGGGACACCGGCTAACTATGGCTACACCTTC. Translated: CASTQGTPANYGYTF.